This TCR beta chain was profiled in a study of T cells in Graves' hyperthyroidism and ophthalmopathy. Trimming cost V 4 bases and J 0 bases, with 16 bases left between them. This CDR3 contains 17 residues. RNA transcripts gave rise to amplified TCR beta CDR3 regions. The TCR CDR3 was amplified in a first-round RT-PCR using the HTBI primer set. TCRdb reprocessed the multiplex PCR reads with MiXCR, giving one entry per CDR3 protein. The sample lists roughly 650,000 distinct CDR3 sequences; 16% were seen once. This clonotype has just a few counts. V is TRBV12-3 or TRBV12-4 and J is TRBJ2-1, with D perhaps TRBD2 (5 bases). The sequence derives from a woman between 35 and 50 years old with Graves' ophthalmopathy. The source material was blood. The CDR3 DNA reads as TGTGCCAGCAGTTCCCCTCTAGCTCCGGGCTCCTACAATGAGCAGTTCTTC. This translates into CASSSPLAPGSYNEQFF.